These T cell receptor beta chains were read from a single sample in a study of CD8 T cells in Susac syndrome. One entry per CDR3 protein, called by TCRdb with MiXCR from the immunoSEQ multiplex PCR reads. This sample has fewer than 150,000 distinct CDR3 sequences, with about 93% found just once. The sample comprised CD8+ T cells from PBMCs. The receptor set was obtained from a human donor with multiple sclerosis. CDR3s leave out the opening cysteine and the closing phenylalanine or tryptophan.

V gene: TRBV6-2/TRBV6-3; J gene: TRBJ2-1; CDR3 protein: ASSVAGGPDEQF
V gene: TRBV5-1; J gene: TRBJ2-1; CDR3 protein: ASSTTSGSNYEQF
V gene: TRBV2; J gene: TRBJ2-1; CDR3 protein: ASSGPAGGPNEQF
V gene: TRBV10-3; J gene: TRBJ2-7; CDR3 protein: ATGTGGLDEQY
V gene: TRBV19; J gene: TRBJ1-1; CDR3 protein: ASSISWGSTEAF
V gene: TRBV6-5; J gene: TRBJ2-6; CDR3 protein: ASTSRDRYSGANVLT
V gene: TRBV29-1; J gene: TRBJ2-7; CDR3 protein: SVAPGPVLYEQY
V gene: TRBV6-1; J gene: TRBJ2-7; CDR3 protein: ASSEYYEQY
V gene: TRBV6-1; J gene: TRBJ2-7; CDR3 protein: ASTHRGYEQY
V gene: TRBV20-1; J gene: TRBJ2-1; CDR3 protein: SATVTASYNEQF
V gene: TRBV10-2; J gene: TRBJ2-1; CDR3 protein: ASTWGTGDNEQF
V gene: TRBV6-1; J gene: TRBJ1-4; CDR3 protein: ASSSDATNEKLF
V gene: TRBV19; J gene: TRBJ2-7; CDR3 protein: ASSPHTGREQY
V gene: TRBV7-9; J gene: TRBJ1-4; CDR3 protein: ASSLALGGEKLF
V gene: TRBV2; J gene: TRBJ2-7; CDR3 protein: ASRIPGNEQY
V gene: TRBV27; J gene: TRBJ2-1; CDR3 protein: ASSYGTEGEQF
V gene: TRBV27; J gene: TRBJ1-5; CDR3 protein: ASSLLENSNQPQH
V gene: TRBV27; J gene: TRBJ2-7; CDR3 protein: ASSLSAGYEQY
V gene: TRBV3-1; J gene: TRBJ2-5; CDR3 protein: ASSLTAVQETQY
V gene: TRBV7-9; J gene: TRBJ2-1; CDR3 protein: ASSGVTLPNEQF
V gene: TRBV23-1; J gene: TRBJ1-5; CDR3 protein: ATPDRPQH
V gene: TRBV10-3; J gene: TRBJ2-3; CDR3 protein: AIRRPRQQASTDTQY
V gene: TRBV25-1; J gene: TRBJ2-7; CDR3 protein: ASSGEGEQY
V gene: TRBV11-2; J gene: TRBJ1-4; CDR3 protein: ASSLWGNTNEKLF
V gene: TRBV18; J gene: TRBJ2-3; CDR3 protein: ASSPRTEMSQY
V gene: TRBV28; J gene: TRBJ2-5; CDR3 protein: ASSLYPGQGAVETQY
V gene: TRBV11-2; J gene: TRBJ2-7; CDR3 protein: ASSLGGGLADYEQY
V gene: TRBV29-1; J gene: TRBJ2-1; CDR3 protein: SATLPSYNEQF
V gene: TRBV30; J gene: TRBJ2-7; CDR3 protein: AWRRDVFYEQY
V gene: TRBV2; J gene: TRBJ2-1; CDR3 protein: ASSEFLAGTGNEQF
V gene: TRBV9; J gene: TRBJ1-1; CDR3 protein: ASSPLADPGTEAF
V gene: TRBV14; J gene: TRBJ2-7; CDR3 protein: ASSQDNRGLN
V gene: TRBV12-3/TRBV12-4; J gene: TRBJ2-1; CDR3 protein: ASTPGPPEQF
V gene: TRBV25-1; J gene: TRBJ2-6; CDR3 protein: ASSERLAGHSGANVLT
V gene: TRBV7-9; J gene: TRBJ2-5; CDR3 protein: ASSYPTDQETQY
V gene: TRBV4-3; J gene: TRBJ1-4; CDR3 protein: ASSQWWGTGEKLF
V gene: TRBV7-8; J gene: TRBJ2-3; CDR3 protein: ASSPDLYDTQY
V gene: TRBV4-1; J gene: TRBJ2-7; CDR3 protein: ASSQPGTVYEQY
V gene: TRBV13; J gene: TRBJ2-1; CDR3 protein: ASSAPLAGGPYNEQF
V gene: TRBV5-1; J gene: TRBJ2-5; CDR3 protein: ASRRDRTQETQY
V gene: TRBV30; J gene: TRBJ2-2; CDR3 protein: AWGGGELF
V gene: TRBV7-8; J gene: TRBJ1-5; CDR3 protein: ASSPRDRYNQPQH
V gene: TRBV6-2/TRBV6-3; J gene: TRBJ1-1; CDR3 protein: ASRPGQGFTEAF
V gene: TRBV2; J gene: TRBJ1-4; CDR3 protein: ASSEARTANEKLF
V gene: TRBV30; J gene: TRBJ1-1; CDR3 protein: AWSVHRSTEAF
V gene: TRBV9; J gene: TRBJ2-7; CDR3 protein: ASSVGGSYEQY